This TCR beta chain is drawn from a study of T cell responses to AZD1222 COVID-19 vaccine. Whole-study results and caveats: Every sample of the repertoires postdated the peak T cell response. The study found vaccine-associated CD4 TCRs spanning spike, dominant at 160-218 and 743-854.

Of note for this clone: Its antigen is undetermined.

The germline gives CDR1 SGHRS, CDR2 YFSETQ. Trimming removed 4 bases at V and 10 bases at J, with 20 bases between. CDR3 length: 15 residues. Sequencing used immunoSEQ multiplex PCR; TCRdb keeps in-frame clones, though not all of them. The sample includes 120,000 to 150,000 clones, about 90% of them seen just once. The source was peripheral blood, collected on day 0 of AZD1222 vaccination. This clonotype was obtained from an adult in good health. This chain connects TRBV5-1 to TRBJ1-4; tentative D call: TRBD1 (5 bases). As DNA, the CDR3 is TGCGCCAGCAGCAGCGGACAAACTACCTCCCGAAAACTGTTTTTT. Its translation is CASSSGQTTSRKLFF.